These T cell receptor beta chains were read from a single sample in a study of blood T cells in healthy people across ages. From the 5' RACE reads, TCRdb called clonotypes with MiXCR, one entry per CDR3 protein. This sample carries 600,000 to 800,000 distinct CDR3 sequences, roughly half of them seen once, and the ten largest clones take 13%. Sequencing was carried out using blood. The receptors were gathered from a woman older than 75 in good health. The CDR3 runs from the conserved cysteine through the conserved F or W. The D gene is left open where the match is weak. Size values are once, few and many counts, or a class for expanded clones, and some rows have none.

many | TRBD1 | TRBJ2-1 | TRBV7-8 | CASSSQGYEQFF | TGTGCCAGCAGCTCACAGGGGTATGAGCAGTTCTTC
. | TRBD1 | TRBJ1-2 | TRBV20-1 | CSAQAGGDYGYTF | TGCAGTGCGCAAGCAGGGGGAGACTATGGCTACACCTTC
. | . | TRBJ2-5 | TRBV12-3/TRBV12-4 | CASSPTGKTQYF | TGTGCCAGCAGTCCAACAGGGAAGACCCAGTACTTC
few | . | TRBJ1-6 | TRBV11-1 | CASSVVDGDSPLHF | TGTGCCAGCAGCGTAGTCGACGGGGATTCACCCCTCCACTTT
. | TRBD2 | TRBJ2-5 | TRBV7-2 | CASSIPSGQETQYF | TGTGCCAGCAGCATACCTAGCGGCCAAGAGACCCAGTACTTC
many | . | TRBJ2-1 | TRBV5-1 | CASSFDPGQGYNEQFF | TGCGCCAGCAGCTTCGATCCGGGACAAGGCTACAATGAGCAGTTCTTC
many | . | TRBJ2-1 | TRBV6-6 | CASRHQLDNEQFF | TGTGCCAGCAGGCACCAACTAGACAATGAGCAGTTCTTC
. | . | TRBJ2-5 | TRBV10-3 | CAISRTAQETQYF | TGTGCCATCAGTCGGACAGCGCAAGAGACCCAGTACTTC
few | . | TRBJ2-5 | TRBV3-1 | CASSQDLMETQYF | TGTGCCAGCAGCCAAGATCTTATGGAGACCCAGTACTTC
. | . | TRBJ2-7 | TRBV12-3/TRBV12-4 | CASASRTGEQYF | TGTGCCAGTGCCAGCCGAACGGGCGAGCAGTACTTC
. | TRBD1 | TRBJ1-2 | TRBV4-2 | CASSQDFGWDSKNYGYTF | TGTGCCAGCAGCCAAGATTTTGGATGGGACAGCAAGAACTATGGCTACACCTTC
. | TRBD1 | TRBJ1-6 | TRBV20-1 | CGARVPGQGSSPLHF | TGCGGTGCTAGAGTCCCGGGACAGGGGAGTTCACCCCTCCACTTT
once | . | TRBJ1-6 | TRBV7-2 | CASSLVILNSPLHF | TGTGCCAGCAGCTTAGTTATCCTTAATTCACCCCTCCACTTT
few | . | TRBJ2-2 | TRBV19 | CASRQGTGELFF | TGTGCCAGTAGACAAGGAACCGGGGAGCTGTTTTTT
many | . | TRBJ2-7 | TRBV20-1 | CSARAWGPYEQYF | TGCAGTGCTAGAGCCTGGGGGCCCTACGAGCAGTACTTC
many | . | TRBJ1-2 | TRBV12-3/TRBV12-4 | CASSLMIGDGYTF | TGTGCCAGCAGTTTGATGATTGGGGACGGCTACACCTTC
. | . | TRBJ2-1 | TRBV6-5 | CASSFGPPSEQFF | TGTGCCAGCAGCTTCGGACCCCCCTCGGAGCAGTTCTTC